This entry lists 24 T cell receptor beta chains sequenced from one sample in a study of blood T cell repertoires in COVID-19. This table comes from immunoSEQ multiplex PCR, and its TCRdb copy is limited to in-frame clones, with some not included. The profile covers fewer than 350,000 clones, with over 80% appearing a single time and around 3.7% taken by the ten largest. Sequencing used peripheral blood. The receptors stem from a woman in her fifties or sixties with active or convalescent COVID-19.

The chain links TRBV7-8 to TRBJ1-1, with 7 nucleotides matching TRBD1. The CDR3 has 17 amino acids. The V gene's germline CDR1 is SGHVS and CDR2 FQNEAQ. The trim removed 5 bases at V and 0 bases at J, leaving 12 bases unmatched. This CDR3 reads CASSPIGTEHMNTEAFF. The CDR3 DNA reads as TGTGCCAGCAGCCCAATAGGGACAGAGCACATGAACACTGAAGCTTTCTTT.

The chain is built from TRBV7-2 and TRBJ2-1, with 13 bases matching TRBD2. The length of the CDR3 is 15 residues. Germline V gives CDR1 SGHTA, CDR2 FQGNSA. Losses at the gene ends were 6 bases for V and 6 bases for J; bases not matched to a gene: 5. CDR3 coding DNA: TGTGCCAGCAGATTAACTAGCGGGAGGGCCAATGAGCAGTTCTTC. This codes for CASRLTSGRANEQFF.

The J gene is TRBJ1-1, the V gene TRBV18; no definite D call. The CDR3 is 13 residues long. Trimming shortened V by 0 bases and J by 10 bases, and 12 bases separated the two germline ends. In germline, CDR1 is KGHSH, CDR2 LQKENI. The CDR3 here is CASSPPTETRAFF. The DNA for the CDR3 is TGTGCCAGCTCACCACCAACAGAGACTAGAGCTTTCTTT.

To note about this clone: Other DNA sequences in this specimen translate into the identical CDR3. The rearrangement joins TRBV4-2 to TRBJ1-3; no reliable D call. The CDR3 contains 15 residues. The germline V gene encodes CDR1 LGHNA and CDR2 YNFKEQ. Trimming shortened V by 1 base and J by 4 bases, and 11 bases separated the two germline ends. This CDR3 is CASSQGAAGGNTIYF. The CDR3 nucleotides are TGTGCCAGCAGCCAAGGAGCGGCGGGGGGAAACACCATATATTTT.

CDR3 protein: CASSEVQGSYEQYF. In nucleotides, the CDR3 is TGTGCCAGCAGTGAAGTACAGGGCTCCTACGAGCAGTACTTC. The V call is TRBV2, the J call TRBJ2-7, with D possibly matching TRBD1 (6 bases). The CDR3 is 14 residues long. V was clipped by 1 base and J by 0 bases, with 7 bases between them. CDR1 and CDR2 (germline): SNHLY, FYNNEI.

This clone has only one observation. This rearrangement joins TRBV6-5 to TRBJ1-6; the match to TRBD1 covers 7 bases. This CDR3 spans 14 amino acids. Germline lookup yields CDR1 MNHEY and CDR2 SVGAGI. V shed 2 bases, J shed 7 bases, and the junction held 2 bases outside the gene matches. CDR3 region: CASSYDRANSPLHF. DNA for the CDR3: TGTGCCAGCAGTTACGACAGGGCGAATTCACCCCTCCACTTT.

This chain links TRBV2 with TRBJ2-3, with unresolved D. V was shortened by 6 bases and J by 4 bases, with 14 bases between the two germline ends. The germline gives CDR1 SNHLY, CDR2 FYNNEI. The CDR3 is made up of 14 amino acids. In DNA form, the CDR3 reads TGTGCCAGCAGGTCCTCTATGGGCGCAGATACGCAGTATTTT. Amino acid sequence: CASRSSMGADTQYF.

CDR3 loop: CASSLNQGNTEAFF. For the CDR3, the DNA is TGTGCCAGCAGCTTAAACCAGGGGAACACTGAAGCTTTCTTT. The rearrangement joins TRBV7-9 to TRBJ1-1, with D possibly TRBD1 on 5 matching bases. This CDR3 contains 14 residues. The germline V and J ends were trimmed by 2 bases and 1 base, with 8 bases remaining between them. CDR1 and CDR2 (germline): SEHNR, FQNEAQ (reference sequence).

The V gene is TRBV7-2, the J gene TRBJ1-2; 8 bases line up with TRBD1. V shed 4 bases and J 4 bases; nucleotides not matched to a gene: 5. Per the germline V gene, CDR1 is SGHTA and CDR2 is FQGNSA. The CDR3 runs to 14 residues. The CDR3 DNA reads as TGTGCCAGCAGCTCCAGGGGGCCGGGCTATGGCTACACCTTC. Amino acid sequence: CASSSRGPGYGYTF. The whole variable domain, remainder taken from reference TRBV7-2 and TRBJ1-2, is GAGVSQSPSNKVTEKGKDVELRCDPISGHTALYWYRQSLGQGLEFLIYFQGNSAPDKSGLPSDRFSAERTGGSVSTLTIQRTQQEDSAVYLCASSSRGPGYGYTFGSGTRLTVV.

J is TRBJ2-7 and V is TRBV20-1; tentatively, D is TRBD1 (6 bases). Trimming removed 4 bases from V and 3 bases from J, with 7 bases in between. The CDR3 is 11 residues long. From germline, CDR1 is DFQATT and CDR2 SNEGSKA (reference sequence). The DNA of the CDR3 is TGCAGTGCTATGGGACACTACGAGCAGTACTTC. It specifies CSAMGHYEQYF.

The chain joins TRBV30 to TRBJ1-5; unclear D gene. This CDR3 region has 13 residues. CDR1 is GTSNPN, CDR2 SVGIG, per germline (reference sequence). Deletions cut 3 bases from V and 3 bases from J, with 9 bases between. CDR3 nucleotide sequence: TGTGCCTGGAGCGGAGGAATCAATCAGCCCCAGCATTTT. This encodes CAWSGGINQPQHF.

V is TRBV3-1 (or the pseudogene TRBV3-2) and J is TRBJ1-2; D might be TRBD1 (5 bases). CDR1 and CDR2 from the germline V gene are LGHDT and YNNKEL (reference sequence). V was pared by 4 bases and J by 2 bases, with 11 bases between. The CDR3 is made up of 14 amino acids. In DNA form, the CDR3 reads TGTGCCAGCAGCCGAGACAGCGCAAACTATGGCTACACCTTC. Translation gives CASSRDSANYGYTF.

The sample holds a few counts of this clone. This chain uses TRBV19 with TRBJ1-1, with D perhaps matching TRBD1 (6 bases). This CDR3 is built from 14 residues. The germline V gene has CDR1 LNHDA and CDR2 SQIVND (reference sequence). Trimming left V 0 bases short and J 8 bases short, with 13 bases between. The CDR3 loop is CASSIDGGQREAFF. CDR3 DNA: TGTGCCAGTAGTATAGACGGCGGACAGCGCGAAGCTTTCTTT.

The rearrangement joins TRBV5-1 to TRBJ2-7; tentatively, D is TRBD1 (6 bases). The V end lost 3 bases, the J end lost 1 base, and 11 bases lay between the germline ends. CDR3 size: 14 residues. Germline-derived CDR1 and CDR2 are SGHRS and YFSETQ. The CDR3 sequence is CASSWDTLSYEQYF. In nucleotides, the CDR3 is TGCGCCAGCAGCTGGGACACCTTATCCTACGAGCAGTACTTC. The complete variable domain, with remaining parts taken from reference TRBV5-1 and TRBJ2-7, reads KAGVTQTPRYLIKTRGQQVTLSCSPISGHRSVSWYQQTPGQGLQFLFEYFSETQRNKGNFPGRFSGRQFSNSRSEMNVSTLELGDSALYLCASSWDTLSYEQYFGPGTRLTVT.

The V gene is TRBV30, the J gene TRBJ2-3; D may be TRBD2 (6 bases). V lost 3 bases and J 1 base, leaving 8 bases between the germline ends. CDR1 and CDR2 (germline): GTSNPN, SVGIG (reference sequence). The CDR3 totals 13 residues. The CDR3, as DNA: TGTGCCTGGAGGGCTAGCGGCACAGATACGCAGTATTTT. Amino acids: CAWRASGTDTQYF.

There are many counts of this clone. In DNA, the CDR3 is TGTGCCACCAGCAGAGATACTAGCCTGGAGACCCAGTACTTC. This translates into CATSRDTSLETQYF. The chain combines TRBV15 with TRBJ2-5; D may be TRBD2 (6 bases). The V end was cut by 0 bases, the J end by 5 bases, with 10 bases between. The V gene's germline CDR1 is LNHNV and CDR2 YYDKDF (reference sequence). The CDR3 has 14 residues.

The chain joins TRBV9 to TRBJ1-1, with D unclear. CDR1 is SGDLS, CDR2 YYNGEE, per germline. V gave up 0 bases and J gave up 0 bases, with 9 bases separating them. The length of the CDR3 is 15 residues. The CDR3, as DNA: TGTGCCAGCAGCGTAGGGGCCAGGATGAACACTGAAGCTTTCTTT. Translation gives CASSVGARMNTEAFF.

The gene calls are TRBV7-9 and TRBJ2-4; D not resolved. The CDR3 runs to 15 residues. Germline-derived CDR1 and CDR2 are SEHNR and FQNEAQ (reference sequence). Trimming shortened V by 3 bases and J by 0 bases, and 9 bases separated the two germline ends. The CDR3 sequence: CASSLPGLAKNIQYF. The CDR3 nucleotides are TGTGCCAGCAGCTTGCCGGGTCTAGCCAAAAACATTCAGTACTTC.

The chain couples TRBV5-1 to TRBJ1-5; D call uncertain. CDR1 SGHRS and CDR2 YFSETQ come from the germline V gene. The CDR3 spans 15 residues. V was clipped by 0 bases and J by 6 bases, with 13 bases between them. The CDR3 region is CASSLGSGLIQPQHF. The CDR3 DNA is TGCGCCAGCAGCTTGGGGAGCGGACTGATTCAGCCCCAGCATTTT.

This chain links TRBV6-6 with TRBJ1-1; 8 nucleotides align to TRBD1. CDR3 length: 12 residues. Losses at the gene ends were 8 bases for V and 7 bases for J; bases not matched to a gene: 6. CDR1 and CDR2 from the germline V gene are MNHNY and SVGAGI (reference sequence). CDR3 sequence reads: CASGRQGNEAFF. The CDR3 DNA sequence: TGTGCCAGCGGTAGACAGGGGAATGAAGCTTTCTTT.

This clone was detected a few times. V usage is TRBV11-2 and J usage is TRBJ2-7; possible D gene TRBD1, 5 bases. CDR3 length: 12 amino acids. V was cut by 3 bases and J by 2 bases, with 5 bases left in between. Germline V lookup: CDR1 SGHAT, CDR2 FQNNGV. CDR3 region: CASSLTAYEQYF. The CDR3, as DNA: TGTGCCAGCAGCTTGACAGCCTACGAGCAGTACTTC.

The gene calls are TRBV19 and TRBJ1-1; 8 nucleotides align to TRBD1. Germline CDR1 and CDR2: LNHDA and SQIVND (reference sequence). The length of the CDR3 is 14 residues. V lost 6 bases and J lost 5; bases outside the gene matches: 8. CDR3 sequence reads: CASSQTGAVTEAFF. CDR3 DNA: TGTGCCAGTAGCCAGACAGGGGCAGTAACTGAAGCTTTCTTT.

The CDR3 bases are TGCGCCAGCAGCCAAGAGTCAGGGGCCCTACGAGAGACCCAGTACTTC. Translating it yields CASSQESGALRETQYF. J is TRBJ2-5 and V is TRBV4-1; perhaps TRBD1 as D (6 bases). Trimming took 0 bases from V and 4 from J, leaving 15 bases between them. This CDR3 is 16 amino acids long. Germline V lookup: CDR1 MGHRA, CDR2 YSYEKL.

The gene calls are TRBV19 and TRBJ2-3; 10 positions match TRBD2. Germline CDR1 is LNHDA and CDR2 is SQIVND (reference sequence). V lost 2 bases, J lost 1 base, and 3 bases stayed unmatched. The CDR3 spans 16 residues. The CDR3 here is CASSISGTSGTDTQYF. Written as DNA, the CDR3 is TGTGCCAGTAGTATATCGGGGACTAGCGGCACAGATACGCAGTATTTT.